Listed below are T cell receptor beta chains from one sample, sequenced in a study of T-cell reconstitution after alpha-beta-depleted transplantation in children. Via MiXCR, TCRdb re-called the PCR reads, giving one row per CDR3 protein. The sample holds some 29,000 distinct CDR3 sequences, roughly 5.7% seen once. The starting material was PBMCs, mostly from graft donor cells, obtained 180 days after TCRalphabeta/CD19-depleted stem cell transplant. These receptors came from a male patient younger than 18 who had a stem cell transplant for acute myeloid leukemia, so the T cells may come from the graft donor. The CDR3 runs from the conserved cysteine through the conserved F or W. The D gene is left open where the match is weak. A clone size is listed for some rows: how often the clone was seen (once, few, many), or a class if it is expanded.

d_call,clone_size,v_call,j_call,cdr3_nt,cdr3_aa
NA,many,TRBV6-2/TRBV6-3,TRBJ2-6,TGTGCCGGGCGGAGGGCCAACGTCCTGACTTTC,CAGRRANVLTF
TRBD2,many,TRBV6-2/TRBV6-3,TRBJ2-1,TGTGCCAGCAGTTACCGGACTAGCGGGAGTAATGAGCAGTTCTTC,CASSYRTSGSNEQFF
TRBD2,many,TRBV6-5,TRBJ2-7,TGTGCCAGCAGTACCTATGAGCTAGCGGGAGGGCGGGGCGAGCAGTACTTC,CASSTYELAGGRGEQYF
TRBD1,many,TRBV6-5,TRBJ1-2,TGTGCCAGCAGTTACTCGACGGGACAGGGCTATGGCTACACCTTC,CASSYSTGQGYGYTF
NA,many,TRBV6-5,TRBJ1-1,TGTGCCAGCAGTTACACAAACCACGTAGGGTACACTGAAGCTTTCTTT,CASSYTNHVGYTEAFF
NA,many,TRBV7-2,TRBJ1-3,TGTGCCAGCAGCTTAGAGGGACATTCTGGAAACACCATATATTTT,CASSLEGHSGNTIYF
TRBD2,many,TRBV25-1,TRBJ2-2,TGTGCCAGCACCATGGGAGGGCGCGGCACCGGGGAGCTGTTTTTT,CASTMGGRGTGELFF
NA,NA,TRBV5-7,TRBJ2-1,TGTGCCAGGGGCCCCGGGTTGAGCTCCTACAATGAGCAGTTCTTC,CARGPGLSSYNEQFF
NA,many,TRBV12-3/TRBV12-4,TRBJ1-4,TGTGCCAGCAGTAACAACGGTCGTCGGGAAAAACTGTTTTTT,CASSNNGRREKLFF
NA,many,TRBV6-5,TRBJ1-2,TGTGCCAGCAGGCGGGGGGGGCGGAACTATGGCTACACCTTC,CASRRGGRNYGYTF
TRBD1,medium-sized,TRBV27,TRBJ2-1,TGTGCCAGCAAACGGACAGGGGCGGTCAATGAGCAGTTCTTC,CASKRTGAVNEQFF
NA,many,TRBV9,TRBJ2-2,TGTGCCAGCAGCGTAGGGTCTAGCGCAGCGGACACCGGGGAGCTGTTTTTT,CASSVGSSAADTGELFF
NA,many,TRBV6-2/TRBV6-3,TRBJ2-5,TGTGCCAGCAGTTACACGGGCGGCATGGTTGTGAAAGAGACCCAGTACTTC,CASSYTGGMVVKETQYF
NA,many,TRBV2,TRBJ2-6,TGTGCCAGCACCGAACTACGGGTAGCCTTTGGGGCCAACGTCCTGACTTTC,CASTELRVAFGANVLTF
NA,many,TRBV7-9,TRBJ2-7,TGTGCCAGCAGTCCCCTCTACGAGCAGTACTTC,CASSPLYEQYF
TRBD2,few,TRBV20-1,TRBJ2-3,TGCAGTGCCCATCGGACTAGCGGGAGCGGCACAGATACGCAGTATTTT,CSAHRTSGSGTDTQYF
TRBD2,many,TRBV11-1,TRBJ2-1,TGTGCCAGCAGCCACCTAGCGGGAGGGCCAACCCGAGGAAGGAATGAGCAGTTCTTC,CASSHLAGGPTRGRNEQFF
NA,once,TRBV10-3,TRBJ2-1,TGTGCCATCAGTTCCCGGGACGGACGAGGGGATACTGAGCAGTTCTTC,CAISSRDGRGDTEQFF
NA,many,TRBV5-5,TRBJ2-2,TGTGCCAGCAGCCGGGACGCAGGGGCGAACACCGGGGAGCTGTTTTTT,CASSRDAGANTGELFF
TRBD1,many,TRBV18,TRBJ1-1,TGTGCCAGCTCAGGGGACAGGGATGAAGCTTTCTTT,CASSGDRDEAFF
NA,many,TRBV27,TRBJ1-5,TGTGCCAGCAGTCTGGTGGGGGCCCACCAGCCCCAGCATTTT,CASSLVGAHQPQHF
NA,many,TRBV20-1,TRBJ2-7,TGCAGTGCTTGGGGGGCAGCTAGCGGTCCCTACGAGCAGTACTTC,CSAWGAASGPYEQYF
TRBD1,many,TRBV15,TRBJ1-5,TGTGCCACCAGCAGGGCTACAGGGGTCGGCAATCAGCCCCAGCATTTT,CATSRATGVGNQPQHF
NA,medium-sized,TRBV5-1,TRBJ2-1,TGCGCCAGCAGCTTGGCCGTCACAGGGATTTACAATGAGCAGTTCTTC,CASSLAVTGIYNEQFF
NA,many,TRBV29-1,TRBJ1-1,TGCAGCGTTGATAGAGGGGCTGAAGCTTTCTTT,CSVDRGAEAFF
NA,many,TRBV20-1,TRBJ2-5,TGCAGTGCTCCGGGGCCAGGGGAGACCCAGTACTTC,CSAPGPGETQYF
NA,NA,TRBV3-1,TRBJ2-1,TGTGCCACCAGCAAAGAGGTCGTCTTCACGCTCAAGGCCTACAATGAGCAGTTCTTC,CATSKEVVFTLKAYNEQFF
TRBD2,few,TRBV12-3/TRBV12-4,TRBJ2-2,TGTGCCTTCAGGCCTGCTAGCGGGCACGGGGGAGAACATGACGGGGAGCTGTTTTTT,CAFRPASGHGGEHDGELFF
NA,many,TRBV5-5,TRBJ1-1,TGTGCCAGCAGCGCGACCGTGAACACTGAAGCTTTCTTT,CASSATVNTEAFF
NA,many,TRBV4-3,TRBJ1-1,TGCGCCAGCAGCCAAGATTCGTCAGGGAACACTGAAGCTTTCTTT,CASSQDSSGNTEAFF
TRBD2,few,TRBV19,TRBJ2-3,TGTGCCAGTAGTATGGCTAGCGGGAAATCAGATACGCAGTATTTT,CASSMASGKSDTQYF
NA,many,TRBV5-1,TRBJ1-2,TGCGCCAGCAGCTTGGGGGGAGCCTATGGCTACACCTTC,CASSLGGAYGYTF
NA,many,TRBV9,TRBJ1-1,TGTGCCAGCAGCGTAGACGGGAACACTGAAGCTTTCTTT,CASSVDGNTEAFF
NA,few,TRBV10-1,TRBJ1-5,TGCGCCAGCAGTGAGTCCCCAGGGCCCAATCAGCCCCAGCATTTT,CASSESPGPNQPQHF
TRBD2,many,TRBV29-1,TRBJ2-1,TGCAGCGTTGCCCGTTTACTAGCGGGAGGATCCTACAATGAGCAGTTCTTC,CSVARLLAGGSYNEQFF
NA,medium-sized,TRBV29-1,TRBJ2-3,TGCAGCGTTGAACAATACCAAGTCCCAGATACGCAGTATTTT,CSVEQYQVPDTQYF
NA,many,TRBV20-1,TRBJ1-1,TGCAGTGCACCGGTACAGGGTTCGAACACTGAAGCTTTCTTT,CSAPVQGSNTEAFF
TRBD2,many,TRBV7-9,TRBJ2-1,TGTGCCAGCAGCCGAACTCCCCTTTCGACGGGAGGGCGGAATGAGCAGTTCTTC,CASSRTPLSTGGRNEQFF
NA,many,TRBV27,TRBJ2-3,TGTGCCAGCAGTTTTCAGTTTGGGACGCAGTATTTT,CASSFQFGTQYF
NA,many,TRBV12-3/TRBV12-4,TRBJ1-2,TGTGCCAGCAGTTGGGAGGGGTTTGACTATGGCTACACCTTC,CASSWEGFDYGYTF
NA,many,TRBV20-1,TRBJ1-1,TGCAGTGCTTCCGGGAGCCTGAACACTGAAGCTTTCTTT,CSASGSLNTEAFF
TRBD2,many,TRBV19,TRBJ2-7,TGTGCCAGTAGTATAAGTGGACTAGACTCCTACGAGCAGTACTTC,CASSISGLDSYEQYF
NA,many,TRBV9,TRBJ1-1,TGTGCCAGCAGCCCGCCCCCATCTAGGGGTCAAACTGAAGCTTTCTTT,CASSPPPSRGQTEAFF
NA,many,TRBV29-1,TRBJ2-1,TGCAGCGTTGGACGGGGACACAATGAGCAGTTCTTC,CSVGRGHNEQFF
TRBD1,many,TRBV5-1,TRBJ1-4,TGCGCCAGCAGCTTGGGGGGGACAGGGGGCGCTCCGAATGAAAAACTGTTTTTT,CASSLGGTGGAPNEKLFF
TRBD2,many,TRBV30,TRBJ2-5,TGTGCCTGGAACGGTGGAGCTAGCGGGAACCAAGAGACCCAGTACTTC,CAWNGGASGNQETQYF
TRBD1,medium-sized,TRBV5-1,TRBJ2-7,TGCGCCAGCAGCTCCTTATCGGGACAGGGTTCCTACGAGCAGTACTTC,CASSSLSGQGSYEQYF
NA,medium-sized,TRBV7-8,TRBJ1-2,TGTGCCAGCAGCTTTGGCGGAATACTGGGTGGCTACACCTTC,CASSFGGILGGYTF
NA,many,TRBV5-1,TRBJ1-6,TGCGCCAGCAGCGGGAGTACAGGGTCGGATTCACCCCTCCACTTT,CASSGSTGSDSPLHF
TRBD2,many,TRBV7-8,TRBJ2-2,TGTGCCAGCAGTCAAAGACTAGCGGGGGGAGGAAAGAACACCGGGGAGCTGTTTTTT,CASSQRLAGGGKNTGELFF
NA,many,TRBV28,TRBJ1-5,TGTGCCAGCAGTAAGTATCGGGTATATCAGCCCCAGCATTTT,CASSKYRVYQPQHF
NA,many,TRBV3-1,TRBJ2-6,TGTGCCAGCAGTCTATCGTCGGTCTCTGGGGCCAACGTCCTGACTTTC,CASSLSSVSGANVLTF
NA,many,TRBV27,TRBJ2-3,TGTGCCAGCAGTTTCGGGCTAGGCTTCTCAGATACGCAGTATTTT,CASSFGLGFSDTQYF